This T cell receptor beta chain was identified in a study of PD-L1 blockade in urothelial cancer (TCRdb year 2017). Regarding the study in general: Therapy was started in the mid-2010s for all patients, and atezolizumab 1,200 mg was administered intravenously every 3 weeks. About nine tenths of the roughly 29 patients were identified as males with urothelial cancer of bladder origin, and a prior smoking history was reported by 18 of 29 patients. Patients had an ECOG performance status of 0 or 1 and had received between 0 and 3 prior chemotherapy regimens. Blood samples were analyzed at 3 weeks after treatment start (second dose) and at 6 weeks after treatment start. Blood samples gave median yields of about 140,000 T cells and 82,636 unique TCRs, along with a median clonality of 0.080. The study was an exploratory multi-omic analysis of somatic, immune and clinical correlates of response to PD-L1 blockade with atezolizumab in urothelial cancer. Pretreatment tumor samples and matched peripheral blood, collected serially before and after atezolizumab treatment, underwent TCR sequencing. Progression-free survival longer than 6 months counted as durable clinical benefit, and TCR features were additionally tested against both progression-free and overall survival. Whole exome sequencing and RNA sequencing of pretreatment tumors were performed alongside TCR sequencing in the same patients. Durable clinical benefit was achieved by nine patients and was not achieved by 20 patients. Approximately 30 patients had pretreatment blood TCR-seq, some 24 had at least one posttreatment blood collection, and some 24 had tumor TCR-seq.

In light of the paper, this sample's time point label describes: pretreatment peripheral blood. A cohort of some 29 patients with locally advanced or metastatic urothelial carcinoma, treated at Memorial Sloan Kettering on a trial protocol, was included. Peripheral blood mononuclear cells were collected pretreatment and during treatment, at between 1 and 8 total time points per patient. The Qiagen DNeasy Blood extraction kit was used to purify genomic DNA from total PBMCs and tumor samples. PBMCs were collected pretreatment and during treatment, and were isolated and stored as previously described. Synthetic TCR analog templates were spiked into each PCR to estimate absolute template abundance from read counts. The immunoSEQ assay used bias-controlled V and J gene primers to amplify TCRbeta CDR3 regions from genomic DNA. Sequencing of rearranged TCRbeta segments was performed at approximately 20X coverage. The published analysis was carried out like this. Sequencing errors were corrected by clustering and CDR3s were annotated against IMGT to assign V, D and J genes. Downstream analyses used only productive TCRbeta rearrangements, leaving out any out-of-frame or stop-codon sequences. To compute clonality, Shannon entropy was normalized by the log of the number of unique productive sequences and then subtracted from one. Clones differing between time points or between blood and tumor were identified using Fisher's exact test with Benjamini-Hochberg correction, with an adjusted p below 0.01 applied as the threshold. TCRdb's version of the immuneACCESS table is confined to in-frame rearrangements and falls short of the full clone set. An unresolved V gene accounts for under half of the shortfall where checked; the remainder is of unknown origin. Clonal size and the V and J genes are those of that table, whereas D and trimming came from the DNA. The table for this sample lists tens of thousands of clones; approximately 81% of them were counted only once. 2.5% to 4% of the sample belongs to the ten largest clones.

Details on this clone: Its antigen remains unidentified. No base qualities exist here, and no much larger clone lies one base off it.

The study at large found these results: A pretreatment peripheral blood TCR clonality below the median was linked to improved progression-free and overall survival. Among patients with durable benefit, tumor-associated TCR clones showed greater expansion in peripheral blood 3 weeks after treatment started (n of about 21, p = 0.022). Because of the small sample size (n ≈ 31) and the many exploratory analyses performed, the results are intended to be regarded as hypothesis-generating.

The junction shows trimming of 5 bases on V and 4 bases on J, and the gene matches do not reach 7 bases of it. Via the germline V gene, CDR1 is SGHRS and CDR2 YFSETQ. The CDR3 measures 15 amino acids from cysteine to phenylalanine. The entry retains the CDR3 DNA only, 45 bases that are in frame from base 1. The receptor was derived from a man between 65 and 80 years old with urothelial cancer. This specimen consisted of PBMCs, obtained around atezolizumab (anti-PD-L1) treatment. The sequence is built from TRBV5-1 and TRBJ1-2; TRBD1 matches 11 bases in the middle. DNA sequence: TGCGCCAGCAGAGGTGGGACAGGGGGATTCTATGGCTACACCTTC. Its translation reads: CASRGGTGGFYGYTF.